Following are 7 T cell receptor beta chains from one sample sequenced in a study of OX40 agonist ivuxolimab in advanced cancers. The protocol was immunoSEQ multiplex PCR, while the TCRdb copy is restricted to in-frame clones and leaves out a portion. The table lists about 58,000 clones, around four fifths of them singletons. The sequenced sample was CD4+ or CD8+ T cells sorted from blood, obtained in a trial of the OX40 agonist ivuxolimab. The receptors were gathered from an adult with an advanced solid tumor such as melanoma, head and neck, liver or kidney cancer.

The CDR3: CASSPYPRTGDYGYTF. The CDR3, as DNA: TGTGCCAGCAGTCCCTACCCACGGACAGGGGACTATGGCTACACCTTC. The chain links TRBV28 to TRBJ1-2; 9 bases are shared with TRBD1. The CDR3 length is 16 residues. The V and J ends lost 5 bases and 3 bases, in that order; junction bases with no gene match: 10. Germline V gives CDR1 MDHEN, CDR2 SYDVKM.

The V call is TRBV19, the J call TRBJ2-1, with 7 bases identical to TRBD2. V lost 4 bases to trimming and J lost 13 bases; unmatched junction nucleotides: 4. The V gene's germline CDR1 is LNHDA and CDR2 SQIVND (reference sequence). There are 11 residues in the CDR3. The CDR3 DNA is TGTGCCAGTAGTACTAGCGGAGCACAGTTCTTC. Amino acid sequence: CASSTSGAQFF.

The V gene is TRBV18, the J gene TRBJ1-2; 7 bases are shared with TRBD1. CDR1 KGHSH and CDR2 LQKENI come from the germline V gene. CDR3 length: 14 residues. The J segment lost 6 bases and the V segment lost 3 bases, leaving 7 bases of the junction unmatched. CDR3 in amino acids: CASSPGQPQDGYTF. Written as DNA, the CDR3 is TGTGCCAGCTCACCGGGACAGCCTCAAGATGGCTACACCTTC.

The chain links TRBV7-2 to TRBJ2-7; no clear D. V was shortened by 2 bases and J by 0 bases, with 8 bases between the two germline ends. The CDR3 runs 14 residues. Germline V CDR1 and CDR2: SGHTA, FQGNSA. The CDR3 DNA follows: TGTGCCAGCAGCTTACGGGTCACCTCCTACGAGCAGTACTTC. This encodes CASSLRVTSYEQYF.

This chain connects TRBV18 to TRBJ2-7; D is uncertain. V lost 1 base and J 5 bases, leaving 6 bases between the germline ends. This CDR3 region has 12 residues. Per the germline V gene, CDR1 is KGHSH and CDR2 is LQKENI. The CDR3 coding sequence is TGTGCCAGCTCACCACTTCGCCACGAGCAGTACTTC. It specifies CASSPLRHEQYF.

This chain uses TRBV5-6 with TRBJ1-3, with a tentative D call TRBD1 (5 bases). This CDR3 region has 15 residues. V was pared by 4 bases and J by 3 bases, with 14 bases between. Germline CDR1 SGHDT, CDR2 YYEEEE. CDR3: CASSRRDGGGNTIYF. In DNA, the CDR3 is TGTGCCAGCAGCCGGAGGGACGGCGGTGGAAACACCATATATTTT.

The chain recombines TRBV2 with TRBJ1-1, with D perhaps TRBD1 (5 bases). The CDR3 length is 16 residues. V lost 5 bases, J lost 4 bases, and 20 bases lay in between. The germline V gene has CDR1 SNHLY and CDR2 FYNNEI. CDR3 DNA: TGTGCCAGCAGTCGACGAGGGGTTACAGGTGGCACTGAAGCTTTCTTT. The encoded protein is CASSRRGVTGGTEAFF.